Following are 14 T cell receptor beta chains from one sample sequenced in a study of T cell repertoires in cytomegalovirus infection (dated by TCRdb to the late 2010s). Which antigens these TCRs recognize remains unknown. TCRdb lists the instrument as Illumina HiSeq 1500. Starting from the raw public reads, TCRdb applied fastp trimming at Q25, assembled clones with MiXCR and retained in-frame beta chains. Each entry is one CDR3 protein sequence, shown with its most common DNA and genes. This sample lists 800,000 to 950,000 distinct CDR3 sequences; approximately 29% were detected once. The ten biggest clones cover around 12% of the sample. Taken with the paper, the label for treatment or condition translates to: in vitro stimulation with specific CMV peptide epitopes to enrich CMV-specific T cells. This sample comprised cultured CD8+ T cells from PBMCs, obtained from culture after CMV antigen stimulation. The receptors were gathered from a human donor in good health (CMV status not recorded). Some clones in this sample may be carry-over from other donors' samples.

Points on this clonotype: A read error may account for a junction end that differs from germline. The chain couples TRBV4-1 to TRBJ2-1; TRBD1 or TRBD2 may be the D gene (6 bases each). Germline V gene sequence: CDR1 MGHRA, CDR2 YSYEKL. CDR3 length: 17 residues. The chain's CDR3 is CASSQDPTGASFNEQFF. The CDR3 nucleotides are TGCGCCAGCAGCCAAGATCCGACGGGGGCATCCTTCAATGAGCAGTTCTTC.

CDR3 sequence reads: CASSFGTAAFYEQYF. The CDR3 DNA is TGTGCCAGCAGTTTCGGGACAGCCGCCTTCTACGAGCAGTACTTC. The rearrangement links TRBV27 to TRBJ2-7, with 7 bases fitting TRBD1. CDR3 length equals 15 residues. Germline CDR1 reads MNHEY; CDR2 reads SMNVEV (reference sequence). The V and J ends lost 3 bases and 3 bases, in that order; junction bases with no gene match: 8.

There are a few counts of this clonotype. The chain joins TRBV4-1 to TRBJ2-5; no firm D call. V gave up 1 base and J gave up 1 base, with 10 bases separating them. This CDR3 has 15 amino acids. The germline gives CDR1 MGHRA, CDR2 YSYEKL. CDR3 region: CASSQVAAAQETQYF. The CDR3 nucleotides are TGCGCCAGCAGCCAAGTGGCAGCAGCCCAAGAGACCCAGTACTTC.

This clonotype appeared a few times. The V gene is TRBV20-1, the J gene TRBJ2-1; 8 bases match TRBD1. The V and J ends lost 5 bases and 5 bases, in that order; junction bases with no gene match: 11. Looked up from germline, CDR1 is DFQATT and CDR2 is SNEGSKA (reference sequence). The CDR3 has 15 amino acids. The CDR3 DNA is TGCAGTGCTCAGACTCGAGACAGGGGACACAATGAGCAGTTCTTC. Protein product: CSAQTRDRGHNEQFF.

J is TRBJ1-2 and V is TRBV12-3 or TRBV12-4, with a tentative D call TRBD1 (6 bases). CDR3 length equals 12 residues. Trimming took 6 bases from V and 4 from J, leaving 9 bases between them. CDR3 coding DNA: TGTGCCAGCAGACGGGGGGCCTATGGCTACACCTTC. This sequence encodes CASRRGAYGYTF.

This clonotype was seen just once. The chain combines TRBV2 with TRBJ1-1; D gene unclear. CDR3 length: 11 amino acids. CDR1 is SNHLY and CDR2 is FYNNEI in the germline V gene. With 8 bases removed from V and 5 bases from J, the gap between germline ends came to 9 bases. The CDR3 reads CASLERTEAFF. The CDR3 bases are TGTGCCAGCTTAGAACGTACTGAAGCTTTCTTT.

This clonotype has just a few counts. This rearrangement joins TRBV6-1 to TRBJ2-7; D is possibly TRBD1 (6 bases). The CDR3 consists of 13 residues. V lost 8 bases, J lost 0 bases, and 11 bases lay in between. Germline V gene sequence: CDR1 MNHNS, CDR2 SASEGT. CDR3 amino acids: CASDLQGSYEQYF. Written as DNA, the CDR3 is TGTGCCAGCGATCTACAGGGCTCCTACGAGCAGTACTTC.

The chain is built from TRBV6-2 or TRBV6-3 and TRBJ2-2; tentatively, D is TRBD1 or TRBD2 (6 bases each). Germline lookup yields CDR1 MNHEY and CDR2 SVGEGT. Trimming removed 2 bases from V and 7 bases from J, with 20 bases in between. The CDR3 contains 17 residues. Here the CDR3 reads CASSYLLAAGVDGELFF. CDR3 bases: TGTGCCAGCAGTTACCTCTTAGCGGCAGGGGTCGACGGGGAGCTGTTTTTT.

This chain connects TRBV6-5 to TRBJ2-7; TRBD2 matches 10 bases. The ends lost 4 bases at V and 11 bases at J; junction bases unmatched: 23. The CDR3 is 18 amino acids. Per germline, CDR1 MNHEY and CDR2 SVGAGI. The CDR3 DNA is TGTGCCAGCAGTTTGACCCCCCCCTCCGGGACTAGCGATAATTTCAAGTACTTC. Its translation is CASSLTPPSGTSDNFKYF.

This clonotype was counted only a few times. CDR3 region: CASKGVQGFGNQPQHF. CDR3 coding DNA: TGTGCCAGCAAGGGGGTGCAGGGTTTTGGCAATCAGCCCCAGCATTTT. The chain is built from TRBV6-2 or TRBV6-3 and TRBJ1-5; maybe TRBD1 (6 bases). Trimming stripped 7 bases from V and 2 bases from J, with 18 bases between. This CDR3 spans 16 amino acids. Germline values: CDR1 MNHEY, CDR2 SVGEGT.

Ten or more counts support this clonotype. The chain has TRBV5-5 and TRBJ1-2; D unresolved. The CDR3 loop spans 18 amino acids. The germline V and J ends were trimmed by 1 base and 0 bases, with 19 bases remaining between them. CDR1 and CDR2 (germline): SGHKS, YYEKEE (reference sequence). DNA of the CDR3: TGTGCCAGCAGCTTGTTCGGTGGAGGCCTCGAAGCTAACTATGGCTACACCTTC. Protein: CASSLFGGGLEANYGYTF.

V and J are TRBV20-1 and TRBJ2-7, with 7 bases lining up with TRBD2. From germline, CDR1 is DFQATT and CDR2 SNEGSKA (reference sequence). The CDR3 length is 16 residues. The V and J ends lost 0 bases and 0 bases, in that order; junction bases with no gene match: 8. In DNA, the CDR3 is TGCAGTGCTAGAGATTGGGCGGGGGTATACTCCTACGAGCAGTACTTC. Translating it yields CSARDWAGVYSYEQYF.

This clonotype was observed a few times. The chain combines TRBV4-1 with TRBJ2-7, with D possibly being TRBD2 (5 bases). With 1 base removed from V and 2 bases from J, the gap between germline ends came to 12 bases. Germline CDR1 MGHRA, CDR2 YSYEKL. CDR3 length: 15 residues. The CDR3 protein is CASSQGAAGTYEQYV. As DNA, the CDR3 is TGCGCCAGCAGCCAAGGTGCGGCCGGGACCTACGAGCAGTACGTC.

The CDR3 loop is CATRNSGSEAFF. CDR3 sequence (DNA): TGTGCCACCAGGAATTCAGGGTCTGAAGCTTTCTTT. The V call is TRBV24-1, the J call TRBJ1-1; maybe TRBD1 (5 bases). CDR3 size: 12 residues. The V and J ends lost 7 bases and 6 bases respectively, with 11 bases between them. The germline CDR1 and CDR2 sequences are KGHDR and SFDVKD.